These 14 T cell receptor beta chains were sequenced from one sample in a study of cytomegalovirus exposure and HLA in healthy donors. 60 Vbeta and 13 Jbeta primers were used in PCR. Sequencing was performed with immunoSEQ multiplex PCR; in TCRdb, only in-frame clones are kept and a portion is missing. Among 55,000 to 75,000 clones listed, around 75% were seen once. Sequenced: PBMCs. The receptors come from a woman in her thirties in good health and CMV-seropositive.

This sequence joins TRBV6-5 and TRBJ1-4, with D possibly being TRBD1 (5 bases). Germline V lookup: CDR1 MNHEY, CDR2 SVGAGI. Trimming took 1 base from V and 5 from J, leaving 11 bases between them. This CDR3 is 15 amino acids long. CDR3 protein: CASSYFGAGNEKLFF. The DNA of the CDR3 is TGTGCCAGCAGTTACTTTGGGGCGGGGAATGAAAAACTGTTTTTT.

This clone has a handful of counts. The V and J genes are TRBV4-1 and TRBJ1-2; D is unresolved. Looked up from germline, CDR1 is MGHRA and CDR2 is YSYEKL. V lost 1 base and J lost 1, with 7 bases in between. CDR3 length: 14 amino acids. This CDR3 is CASSQGPHNYGYTF. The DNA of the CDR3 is TGCGCCAGCAGCCAAGGTCCCCATAACTATGGCTACACCTTC.

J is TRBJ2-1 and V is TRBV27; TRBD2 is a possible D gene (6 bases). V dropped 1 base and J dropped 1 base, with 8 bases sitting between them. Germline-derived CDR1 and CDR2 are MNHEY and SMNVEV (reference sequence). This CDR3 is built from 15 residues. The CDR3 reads CASSLWGESYNEQFF. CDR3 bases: TGTGCCAGCAGTTTATGGGGGGAATCCTACAATGAGCAGTTCTTC.

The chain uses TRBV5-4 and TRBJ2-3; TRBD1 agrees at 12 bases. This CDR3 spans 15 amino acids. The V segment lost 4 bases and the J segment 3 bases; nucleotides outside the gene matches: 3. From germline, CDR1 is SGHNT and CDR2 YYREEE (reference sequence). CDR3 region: CASSRGQGATDTQYF. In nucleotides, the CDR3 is TGTGCCAGCAGCCGGGGACAGGGGGCAACAGATACGCAGTATTTT.

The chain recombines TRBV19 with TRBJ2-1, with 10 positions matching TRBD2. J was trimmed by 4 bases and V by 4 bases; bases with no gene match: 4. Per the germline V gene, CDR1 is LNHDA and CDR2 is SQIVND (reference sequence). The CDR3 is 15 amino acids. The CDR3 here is CASSKLAGLYNEQFF. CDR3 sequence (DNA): TGTGCCAGTAGTAAACTAGCGGGACTTTACAATGAGCAGTTCTTC.

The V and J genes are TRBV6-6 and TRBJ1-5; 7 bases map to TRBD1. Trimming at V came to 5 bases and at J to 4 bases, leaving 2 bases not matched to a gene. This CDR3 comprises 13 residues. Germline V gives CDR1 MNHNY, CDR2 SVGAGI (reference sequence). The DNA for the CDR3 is TGTGCCAGCAGTCTACAGGGGAATCAGCCCCAGCATTTT. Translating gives CASSLQGNQPQHF.

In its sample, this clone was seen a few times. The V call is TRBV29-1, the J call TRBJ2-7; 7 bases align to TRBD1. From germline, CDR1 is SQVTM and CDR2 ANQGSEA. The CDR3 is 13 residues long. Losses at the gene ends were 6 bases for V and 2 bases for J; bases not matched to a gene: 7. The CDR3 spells CSVSQGVPYEQYF. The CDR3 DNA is TGCAGCGTAAGCCAGGGGGTCCCCTACGAGCAGTACTTC.

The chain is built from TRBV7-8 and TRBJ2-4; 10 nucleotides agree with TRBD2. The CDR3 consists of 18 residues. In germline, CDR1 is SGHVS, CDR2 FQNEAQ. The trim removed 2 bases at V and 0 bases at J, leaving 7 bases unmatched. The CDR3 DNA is TGTGCCAGCAGCTTACCCCGACGACTAGCGGGAGCCAAAAACATTCAGTACTTC. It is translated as CASSLPRRLAGAKNIQYF.

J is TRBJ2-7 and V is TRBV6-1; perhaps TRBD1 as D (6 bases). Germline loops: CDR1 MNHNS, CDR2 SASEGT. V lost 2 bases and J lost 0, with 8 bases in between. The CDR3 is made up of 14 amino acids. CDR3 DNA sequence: TGTGCCAGCAGTGAAATAGGGGGCTCCTACGAGCAGTACTTC. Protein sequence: CASSEIGGSYEQYF.

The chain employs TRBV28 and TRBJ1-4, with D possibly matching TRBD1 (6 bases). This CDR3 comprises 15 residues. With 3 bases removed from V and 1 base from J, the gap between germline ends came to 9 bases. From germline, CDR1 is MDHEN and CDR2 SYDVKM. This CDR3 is CASSFQGLTNEKLFF. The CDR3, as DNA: TGTGCCAGCAGTTTCCAGGGGTTAACTAATGAAAAACTGTTTTTT.

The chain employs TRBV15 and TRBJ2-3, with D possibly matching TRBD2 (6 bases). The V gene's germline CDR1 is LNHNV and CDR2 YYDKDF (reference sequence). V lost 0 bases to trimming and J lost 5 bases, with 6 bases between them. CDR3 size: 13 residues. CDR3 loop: CATSRDGRDTQYF. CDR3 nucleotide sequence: TGTGCCACCAGCAGAGACGGGAGAGATACGCAGTATTTT.

Here the CDR3 reads CSVVQGAPGLTEAFF. Here the CDR3 DNA reads TGCAGCGTTGTTCAGGGGGCGCCTGGGCTGACTGAAGCTTTCTTT. The chain couples TRBV29-1 to TRBJ1-1; 8 nucleotides align to TRBD1. The trim removed 4 bases at V and 5 bases at J, leaving 12 bases unmatched. Per the germline V gene, CDR1 is SQVTM and CDR2 is ANQGSEA. The CDR3 spans 15 residues.

This chain's CDR3 is CASILTGHYGYTF. CDR3 sequence (DNA): TGTGCCAGCATTTTGACAGGGCACTATGGCTACACCTTC. The rearrangement links TRBV2 to TRBJ1-2; TRBD1 matches 7 bases. With 7 bases clipped from V and 3 bases from J, the junction kept 5 bases outside the gene matches. CDR3 size: 13 residues. The germline CDR1 and CDR2 sequences are SNHLY and FYNNEI.

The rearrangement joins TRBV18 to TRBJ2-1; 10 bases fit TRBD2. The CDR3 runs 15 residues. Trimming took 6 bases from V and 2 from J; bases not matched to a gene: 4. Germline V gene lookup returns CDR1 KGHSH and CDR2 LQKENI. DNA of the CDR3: TGTGCCAGCTCCCATCTAGCGGGAGCCTACAATGAGCAGTTCTTC. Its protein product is CASSHLAGAYNEQFF.